Listed below are T cell receptor beta chains from one sample, sequenced in a study of blood T cell repertoires in COVID-19. Repertoires were generated with immunoSEQ multiplex PCR, while TCRdb's copy carries only in-frame clones and drops some. The table records 490,000 or so clones, 70% to 90% of them present only once. Material: PBMCs or T cells enriched from blood (not recorded which). These receptors came from a woman in her sixties who had recovered from COVID-19. CDR3s include the opening cysteine and the closing phenylalanine or tryptophan. The order of the fields is clone size, D gene, V gene, J gene, CDR3 DNA, CDR3 protein. The D gene is left open where the match is weak. For some rows the clone size is stated as once, few or many, or as a class when expanded; others skip it.

NA	NA	TRBV2	TRBJ1-1	TGTGCCACCTTAAGGGGTGGGGAAGCTTTCTTT	CATLRGGEAFF
NA	TRBD2	TRBV6-2/TRBV6-3	TRBJ2-5	TGTGCCAGCAGCCGACTAGCGGGGGGCCGAAGTGAGACCCAGTACTTC	CASSRLAGGRSETQYF
NA	TRBD1	TRBV6-5	TRBJ1-2	TGTGCCAGCAGTCAGGGGGCGGTTGTAAATGGCTACACCTTC	CASSQGAVVNGYTF
NA	TRBD1	TRBV4-1	TRBJ2-2	TGCGCCAGCAGCCAAGATCGGGCAGGGGGATCGAACACCGGGGAGCTGTTTTTT	CASSQDRAGGSNTGELFF
NA	TRBD2	TRBV2	TRBJ2-7	TGTGCCAGCACTCGGAGCGGGGGGGCTCACGAGCAGTACTTC	CASTRSGGAHEQYF
NA	NA	TRBV28	TRBJ1-6	TGTGCCAGCAGTTTTGGAGGGCTCTCGGGTAATTCACCCCTCCACTTT	CASSFGGLSGNSPLHF
NA	TRBD2	TRBV13	TRBJ2-5	TGTGCCAGCAGCCTAAGTCGGGGGGGCGCTGAGACCCAGTACTTC	CASSLSRGGAETQYF
NA	NA	TRBV21-1	TRBJ2-1	TGTGCCAGCAGCAGATGGAGGGGTGAAATATTGACCTACAATGAGCAGTTCTTC	CASSRWRGEILTYNEQFF
once	TRBD1	TRBV2	TRBJ1-2	TGTGCCAGCAGTTTGGGACAGGGAGGGGGCTACACCTTC	CASSLGQGGGYTF
once	TRBD1	TRBV3-1/TRBV3-2	TRBJ1-1	TGTGCCAGCAGCTCCCGAGACAGGGCAACTGAAGCTTTCTTT	CASSSRDRATEAFF
NA	NA	TRBV2	TRBJ2-2	TGTGCCAGCACCGGACTAACTAACACCGGGGAGCTGTTTTTT	CASTGLTNTGELFF
NA	NA	TRBV4-1	TRBJ1-2	TGCGCCAGCAGCCAATCGGCCCCGGGTTTGGACTATGGCTACACCTTC	CASSQSAPGLDYGYTF
NA	TRBD1	TRBV27	TRBJ1-6	TGTGCCAGCAGTCGCCGGACAGGGGGCCTGTATAGTTCACCCCTCCACTTT	CASSRRTGGLYSSPLHF
NA	NA	TRBV19	TRBJ1-1	TGTGCCAGTAGTCCTAGAGCGAACACTGAAGCTTTCTTT	CASSPRANTEAFF
NA	NA	TRBV29-1	TRBJ1-1	TGCAGCGTTGACCGCGGATTTGAAGCTTTCTTT	CSVDRGFEAFF
NA	TRBD2	TRBV7-6	TRBJ2-1	TGTGCCAGCAGCTTAGGGGGTCGGCGGGGGGTCTCCTACAATGAGCAGTTCTTC	CASSLGGRRGVSYNEQFF
NA	NA	TRBV6-1	TRBJ1-5	TGTGCCAGCAGTGATATGACAGTCTATAGCAATCAGCCCCAGCATTTT	CASSDMTVYSNQPQHF
NA	NA	TRBV18	TRBJ2-2	TGTGCCAGCTCACCACGTATTGCTCTCCTCACAACCTCGAACACCGGGGAGCTGTTTTTT	CASSPRIALLTTSNTGELFF
NA	NA	TRBV5-1	TRBJ1-4	TGCGCCAGCATGGGAGGGTCTAATGAAAAACTGTTTTTT	CASMGGSNEKLFF
NA	NA	TRBV6-6	TRBJ1-5	TGTGCCAGCAGTCCTACAGGGAATAGCAATCAGCCCCAGCATTTT	CASSPTGNSNQPQHF
NA	TRBD2	TRBV5-6	TRBJ2-1	TGTGCCAGCAGCTCCCTAGCGGGGGGGCCCCATGAGCAGTTCTTC	CASSSLAGGPHEQFF
few	NA	TRBV12-5	TRBJ1-1	TGTGCTAGTGGTTCGAAATCCTCAGGGGACATGAACACTGAAGCTTTCTTT	CASGSKSSGDMNTEAFF
NA	TRBD1	TRBV9	TRBJ1-2	TGTGCCAGCAGCGTCGCCGACAGGGTTGGCTATGGCTACACCTTC	CASSVADRVGYGYTF
NA	NA	TRBV11-2	TRBJ1-2	TGTGCCAGCAGTCCCACCGCGGCAGATCCAAATGGCTACACCTTC	CASSPTAADPNGYTF
NA	NA	TRBV19	TRBJ2-3	TGTGCCAGTATGAAGTATAGCGGTAGCACAGATACGCAGTATTTT	CASMKYSGSTDTQYF
NA	NA	TRBV7-9	TRBJ2-1	TGTGCCAGCAGCATGGAGTCTCACTTTGGCAATGAGCAGTTCTTC	CASSMESHFGNEQFF
once	NA	TRBV24-1	TRBJ1-3	TGTGCCACCAGTGATGGGAGGGCGGCTGGAAACACCATATATTTT	CATSDGRAAGNTIYF
NA	NA	TRBV11-3	TRBJ2-2	TGTGCCAGCAGCTTACCGGGACTGGTCACCGGGGAGCTGTTTTTT	CASSLPGLVTGELFF
NA	TRBD1	TRBV30	TRBJ1-3	TGTGCCTGGGGGACAGGGCGCTCTGGAAACACCATATATTTT	CAWGTGRSGNTIYF
once	NA	TRBV5-1	TRBJ1-2	TGCGCCAGCAGCCTCGGCAGGGATTATGGCTACACCTTC	CASSLGRDYGYTF
NA	TRBD2	TRBV27	TRBJ2-5	TGTGCCAGCCGGCCAGAAGCGGGGGGCCGACAAGAGACCCAGTACTTC	CASRPEAGGRQETQYF
NA	TRBD1	TRBV6-5	TRBJ2-7	TGTGCCAGCAGTCCCGACAGGGCCGAGCAGTACTTC	CASSPDRAEQYF
NA	NA	TRBV6-5	TRBJ1-5	TGTGCCAGCACCACGGGGAGGGGTGATCAGCCCCAGCATTTT	CASTTGRGDQPQHF
NA	NA	TRBV29-1	TRBJ1-4	TGCAGCGTGGGCGGAGGTGGTGGGGAAAAACTGTTTTTT	CSVGGGGGEKLFF
NA	NA	TRBV2	TRBJ1-2	TGTGCCAGCAGTGCCAGTGGCGGCTACACCTTC	CASSASGGYTF
NA	NA	TRBV18	TRBJ1-1	TGTGCCAGCTCACCCCTATTGGCGACTAACATGAACACTGAAGCTTTCTTT	CASSPLLATNMNTEAFF
few	NA	TRBV7-9	TRBJ2-3	TGTGCCAGCAGCTTAGGGAATAGCTTCACAGATACGCAGTATTTT	CASSLGNSFTDTQYF
NA	NA	TRBV12-5	TRBJ1-2	TGTGCTAGTGGTTTGGTCGTCAGGGGAAACTATGGCTACACCTTC	CASGLVVRGNYGYTF
NA	TRBD1	TRBV5-1	TRBJ2-1	TGCGCCAGTATGGACGGGACAGGGGTGAGGGAGCAGTTCTTC	CASMDGTGVREQFF
NA	NA	TRBV6-5	TRBJ2-7	TGTGCCAGCAGGGACTATCGAGGGCGCTACGAGCAGTACTTC	CASRDYRGRYEQYF
NA	NA	TRBV5-1	TRBJ2-1	TGCGCCAGCAGCCCTCTGGGGGCCGAATATGAGCAGTTCTTC	CASSPLGAEYEQFF
NA	NA	TRBV4-2	TRBJ2-3	TGTGCCAGCAGCCAAACTGCAACCCCGGGTACGCAGTATTTT	CASSQTATPGTQYF
NA	TRBD1	TRBV15	TRBJ2-7	TGTGCCACCAGCAGAGATCGAATCGACAGGGGGCTCCATTACGAGCAGTACTTC	CATSRDRIDRGLHYEQYF
NA	TRBD1	TRBV10-3	TRBJ2-7	TGTGCCATCAGTGGACAGGGGGCCTACGAGCAGTACTTC	CAISGQGAYEQYF
NA	NA	TRBV13	TRBJ1-5	TGTGCCAGCAGCTTAGGGGACAGACCCTACTTCGGTCAGCCCCAGCATTTT	CASSLGDRPYFGQPQHF
NA	NA	TRBV7-8	TRBJ2-6	TGTGCCAGCAGCTTGGACAGACTCGACGTCCTGACTTTC	CASSLDRLDVLTF
NA	TRBD1	TRBV3-1/TRBV3-2	TRBJ1-6	TGTGCCAGCAAGGGACAGGGGGTTTATTCACCCCTCCACTTT	CASKGQGVYSPLHF
few	NA	TRBV4-1	TRBJ1-5	TGCGCCAGCAGCCAAGGTGAACTAGCTAATCAGCCCCAGCATTTT	CASSQGELANQPQHF
once	NA	TRBV15	TRBJ1-4	TGTGCCACCAGCAGAGGGGGCGATGAAAAACTGTTTTTT	CATSRGGDEKLFF